This TCR beta chain emerged from a study of T cell repertoires in cytomegalovirus infection. TCRdb independently ran MiXCR on the reads; one entry per CDR3 protein. The sample gives 640,000 or so distinct CDR3 sequences, roughly 30% of which show up once; around a sixth is in the top ten. V gave up 1 base and J gave up 9 bases, with 16 bases separating them. The CDR3 has 16 residues. Germline V gene lookup returns CDR1 SGHDN and CDR2 FVKESK. For this clonotype: Antigen: not known.

This specimen was cultured PBMCs, taken from culture after CMV antigen stimulation. The clonotype was recovered from a human donor in good health (CMV status not recorded). Some clones in this sample may be carry-over from other donors' samples. The chain couples TRBV14 to TRBJ1-6; D perhaps matches TRBD1 (5 bases). CDR3 region: CASSQGLAAGGSPLHF. The CDR3 region has the DNA TGTGCCAGCAGCCAAGGATTGGCAGCTGGGGGTTCACCCCTCCACTTT.